This TCR beta chain was documented in a study of T cell responses to AZD1222 COVID-19 vaccine. Study outcomes and limitations: The donors showed a predominance of white British ancestry and of females, with possible underestimation of clonal diversity. Researchers report vaccine-associated CD4 TCRs spanning spike, with dominance at 160-218 and 743-854. Following two doses of AZD1222, Spike-specific TCR breadth and depth rose.

Using immunoSEQ multiplex PCR, the repertoire was profiled, and TCRdb retains in-frame clones only, with some absent. This table has about 90,000 clones, 85% to 90% appearing once. To note about this clone: Its specificity is not known.

The CDR3 consists of 17 residues. Trimming pared 6 bases from V and 2 bases from J, leaving 22 bases between. Germline V gene sequence: CDR1 MNHEY, CDR2 SMNVEV (reference sequence). Specimen: peripheral blood, collected on day 0 of MenACWY control vaccination. The chain carries TRBV27 and TRBJ1-2; D is uncertain. The TCR originated in an adult in good health. CDR3 sequence reads: CASSPVYDLSANYGYTF. The CDR3 coding sequence is TGTGCCAGCAGCCCAGTGTACGATCTTTCGGCGAACTATGGCTACACCTTC.